The TCR beta chain under discussion was sequenced for a study of spatial heterogeneity in lung cancer. Time point denoted: sample taken at primary tumor resection. Unsorted samples of tumor, nontumor lung or frozen PBMC had their whole RNA sequenced. Donors were around 70 untreated early-stage non-small cell lung cancer patients. General study findings and limits: Compared with follow-up, resection was when ubiquitous expanded tumor TCRs appeared in blood more.

A unique molecular identifier was carried by every single TCR cDNA molecule. TCRdb re-derived calls from the 5' RACE reads in MiXCR, one entry per CDR3 protein. Of around 10,000 distinct CDR3 sequences in the sample, over 3% were seen once. This clonotype was counted many times. Its antigen remains unidentified. In a library made to pick up alpha chains, this beta chain is a stray read with a size that means little. CDR3 length equals 16 residues. Germline lookup yields CDR1 DFQATT and CDR2 SNEGSKA (reference sequence). Trimming took 2 bases from V and 3 from J; bases not matched to a gene: 5. The chain is built from TRBV20-1 and TRBJ2-5; 14 bases agree with TRBD2. The receptor was isolated from a female donor with early-stage non-small cell lung cancer. Material: PBMCs, obtained at surgery. CDR3 nucleotide sequence: TGCAGTGCTAGAACCGGACTAGCGGGAGGTAAAGAGACCCAGTACTTC. The encoded protein is CSARTGLAGGKETQYF.